These T cell receptor beta chains were read from a single sample in a study of shared clonotypes between healthy human individuals. Assay used: immunoSEQ multiplex PCR; TCRdb lists only in-frame clones, some missing. The data hold some 1,900,000 clones, with about 95% observed a single time. Sequenced sample: naive CD8+ T cells sorted from blood. These receptors all come from a man younger than 30 in good health. The CDR3 runs from the conserved cysteine through the conserved F or W. The D gene is left open where the match is weak. Expanded clones get a size class; other rows say once, few or many, or leave the size out.

CDR3	DNA	size	D	J	V
CASSEVTYYGNVEQYF	TGTGCCAGCAGTGAGGTGACCTACTATGGGAACGTTGAGCAGTACTTC	NA	NA	TRBJ2-7	TRBV6-1
CASSLAGYGYTF	TGTGCCAGCAGCTTAGCGGGATATGGCTACACCTTC	NA	NA	TRBJ1-2	TRBV7-2
CASSTGLAGGKNEQFF	TGTGCCAGCAGCACGGGACTAGCGGGAGGTAAGAATGAGCAGTTCTTC	NA	TRBD2	TRBJ2-1	TRBV9
CASSVVDTNEKLFF	TGTGCCAGCAGCGTAGTTGACACCAATGAAAAACTGTTTTTT	once	NA	TRBJ1-4	TRBV9
CASSVGTGSNYGYTF	TGTGCCAGCAGCGTAGGAACAGGTTCTAACTATGGCTACACCTTC	NA	NA	TRBJ1-2	TRBV9
CASSTITGTLTGELFF	TGTGCCAGCAGCACAATAACCGGGACATTGACCGGGGAGCTGTTTTTT	NA	NA	TRBJ2-2	TRBV7-9
CASDQGEGNEQFF	TGTGCTAGCGACCAGGGGGAGGGCAATGAGCAGTTCTTC	once	NA	TRBJ2-1	TRBV12-5
CGRPGTGLIDSNQPQHF	TGCGGGCGCCCCGGGACAGGGTTAATAGATAGCAATCAGCCCCAGCATTTT	NA	TRBD1	TRBJ1-5	TRBV4-1
CASSLHSSYEQYF	TGTGCCAGCAGCCTACACTCTTCCTACGAGCAGTACTTC	once	NA	TRBJ2-7	TRBV7-6
CASRTVQGLVETQYF	TGTGCCAGCAGAACTGTACAGGGATTGGTCGAGACCCAGTACTTC	NA	NA	TRBJ2-5	TRBV11-2
CASSYSKTALSYEQYF	TGTGCCAGCAGTTACTCGAAAACAGCCCTCTCCTACGAGCAGTACTTC	NA	NA	TRBJ2-7	TRBV6-5
CASRLALAGETGELFF	TGTGCAAGTCGCTTAGCACTAGCGGGAGAGACCGGGGAGCTGTTTTTT	NA	NA	TRBJ2-2	TRBV12-2
CASRNTRNTEAFF	TGTGCCAGCAGGAATACAAGGAACACTGAAGCTTTCTTT	NA	NA	TRBJ1-1	TRBV6-6
CAGGDRHRHLAGADNEQFF	TGTGCCGGAGGGGACCGACACCGTCATCTAGCGGGAGCTGACAATGAGCAGTTCTTC	once	TRBD2	TRBJ2-1	TRBV27
CASREGLINTGELFF	TGTGCCAGCAGGGAGGGACTCATTAACACCGGGGAGCTGTTTTTT	NA	NA	TRBJ2-2	TRBV2
CASGDPGLFF	TGTGCCAGCGGGGACCCGGGGCTGTTTTTT	NA	NA	TRBJ1-4	TRBV6-1
CASSLTILGTAHQPQHF	TGTGCCAGCAGTTTAACAATACTCGGGACAGCTCATCAGCCCCAGCATTTT	NA	TRBD1	TRBJ1-5	TRBV28
CARHPRTVRNEKLFF	TGTGCCCGCCATCCCCGGACAGTAAGAAATGAAAAACTGTTTTTT	once	NA	TRBJ1-4	TRBV19
CASSYEGAGANVLTF	TGTGCCAGCAGTTACGAGGGCGCCGGGGCCAACGTCCTGACTTTC	NA	NA	TRBJ2-6	TRBV6-5
CASSPDRGGELFF	TGCGCCAGCAGCCCCGATCGCGGCGGGGAGCTGTTTTTT	NA	NA	TRBJ2-2	TRBV4-1
CASSYSNRVNGYTF	TGTGCCAGCAGTTACTCGAATCGAGTAAATGGCTACACCTTC	NA	NA	TRBJ1-2	TRBV6-5
CASTPGRGNEKLFF	TGTGCCAGCACTCCCGGGAGAGGGAATGAAAAACTGTTTTTT	once	NA	TRBJ1-4	TRBV27
CASTPGGDYGYTF	TGTGCCAGCACCCCGGGAGGAGACTATGGCTACACCTTC	NA	NA	TRBJ1-2	TRBV6-1
CASSEGQGNSPLHF	TGCGCCAGCAGCGAGGGACAGGGTAATTCACCCCTCCACTTT	NA	TRBD1	TRBJ1-6	TRBV5-1
CASSLRRQKQETQYF	TGTGCCAGCAGCTTGCGGAGACAGAAACAAGAGACCCAGTACTTC	NA	NA	TRBJ2-5	TRBV5-6
CASSSGQGIPGELFF	TGTGCCAGCAGTTCCGGACAGGGGATCCCCGGGGAGCTGTTTTTT	NA	TRBD1	TRBJ2-2	TRBV6-5
CASSPTDSSYEQYF	TGTGCCAGCAGCCCCACGGACAGTTCCTACGAGCAGTACTTC	NA	NA	TRBJ2-7	TRBV5-4
CASSYSGGAGEQYF	TGTGCCAGCAGTTACTCGGGGGGGGCGGGCGAGCAGTACTTC	NA	NA	TRBJ2-7	TRBV6-5
CASSQGTPNLYGYTF	TGCGCCAGCAGCCAAGGGACACCTAACCTCTATGGCTACACCTTC	NA	NA	TRBJ1-2	TRBV4-1
CASGLGDYEQYF	TGCGCCAGCGGATTAGGAGATTACGAGCAGTACTTC	NA	NA	TRBJ2-7	TRBV5-1
CASSLTGTGVETQYF	TGTGCCAGCAGCTTGACCGGGACAGGGGTAGAGACCCAGTACTTC	NA	TRBD1	TRBJ2-5	TRBV5-4
CASSGADYEQYF	TGTGCCAGCAGTGGGGCGGACTACGAGCAGTACTTC	NA	NA	TRBJ2-7	TRBV2
CASSPAGQENNEQFF	TGTGCCAGCAGTCCGGCGGGTCAGGAGAACAATGAGCAGTTCTTC	NA	NA	TRBJ2-1	TRBV9
CASSIDFGTGVHQPQHF	TGTGCCAGTAGTATAGACTTTGGGACAGGGGTGCATCAGCCCCAGCATTTT	NA	TRBD1	TRBJ1-5	TRBV19
CASSAENTEAFF	TGTGCCAGCAGTGCAGAGAACACTGAAGCTTTCTTT	NA	NA	TRBJ1-1	TRBV6-1
CASSLTSGRSDEQYF	TGCGCCAGCAGCTTGACTAGCGGGAGGAGCGACGAGCAGTACTTC	once	TRBD2	TRBJ2-7	TRBV5-1
CASSNGISSYNEQFF	TGTGCCAGTAGTAACGGAATTAGTTCCTACAATGAGCAGTTCTTC	NA	NA	TRBJ2-1	TRBV19
CASSTNRGGGNQPQHF	TGTGCCAGTAGTACGAACAGGGGCGGGGGCAATCAGCCCCAGCATTTT	NA	TRBD1	TRBJ1-5	TRBV19
CASSLGTGGNEQYF	TGTGCCAGCAGCTTGGGGACAGGGGGGAACGAGCAGTACTTC	NA	TRBD1	TRBJ2-7	TRBV5-6
CASSYYREETQYF	TGTGCCAGCAGTTATTACAGGGAAGAGACCCAGTACTTC	NA	NA	TRBJ2-5	TRBV6-5
CASSLRQGSLFGGNQPQHF	TGTGCCAGCAGCTTGAGACAGGGAAGTCTGTTTGGTGGCAATCAGCCCCAGCATTTT	NA	TRBD1	TRBJ1-5	TRBV5-6
CASSQGLAGMYEQYF	TGCGCCAGCAGCCAAGGACTAGCGGGAATGTACGAGCAGTACTTC	NA	TRBD2	TRBJ2-7	TRBV4-3
CASSYDRGHNEQFF	TGTGCCAGCAGTTATGACAGGGGGCACAATGAGCAGTTCTTC	NA	TRBD1	TRBJ2-1	TRBV27
CASSYGRTVPGNTIYF	TGTGCCAGCAGTTATGGAAGGACGGTCCCTGGAAACACCATATATTTT	NA	NA	TRBJ1-3	TRBV5-6
CASSPGAAEAFF	TGCGCCAGCAGCCCAGGGGCGGCTGAAGCTTTCTTT	NA	NA	TRBJ1-1	TRBV5-1